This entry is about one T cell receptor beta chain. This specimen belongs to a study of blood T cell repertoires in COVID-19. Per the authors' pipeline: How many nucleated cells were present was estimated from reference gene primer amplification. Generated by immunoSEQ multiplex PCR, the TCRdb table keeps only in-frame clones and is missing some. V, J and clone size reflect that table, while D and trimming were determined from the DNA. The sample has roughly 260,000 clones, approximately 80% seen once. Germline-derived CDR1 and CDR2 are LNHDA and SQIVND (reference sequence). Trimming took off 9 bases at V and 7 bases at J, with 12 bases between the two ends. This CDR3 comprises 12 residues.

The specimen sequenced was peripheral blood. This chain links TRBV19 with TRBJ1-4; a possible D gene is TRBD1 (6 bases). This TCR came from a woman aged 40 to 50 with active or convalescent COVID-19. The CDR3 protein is CASTGRVEKLFF. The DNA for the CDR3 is TGTGCCAGCACAGGGAGGGTTGAAAAACTGTTTTTT.